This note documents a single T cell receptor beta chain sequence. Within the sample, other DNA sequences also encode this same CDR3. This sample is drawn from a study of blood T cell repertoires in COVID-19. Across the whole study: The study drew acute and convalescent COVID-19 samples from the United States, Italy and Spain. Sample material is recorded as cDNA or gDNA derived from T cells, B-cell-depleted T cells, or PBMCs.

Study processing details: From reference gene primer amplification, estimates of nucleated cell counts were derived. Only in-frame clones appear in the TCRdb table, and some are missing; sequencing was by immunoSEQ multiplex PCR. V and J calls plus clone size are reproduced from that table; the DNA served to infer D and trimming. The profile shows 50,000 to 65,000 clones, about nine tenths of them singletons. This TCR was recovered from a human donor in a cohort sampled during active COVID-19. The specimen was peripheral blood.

CDR3 in DNA: TGTGCCAGCAGCTTAGTGGGAGGGCCAGATACGCAGTATTTT. Protein product: CASSLVGGPDTQYF. J is TRBJ2-3 and V is TRBV7-2, with 7 bases that match TRBD2. The CDR3 extends over 14 amino acids. The J segment lost 4 bases and the V segment lost 1 base, leaving 2 bases of the junction unmatched. Germline V gene lookup returns CDR1 SGHTA and CDR2 FQGNSA.